Shown below are 27 T cell receptor beta chains from a single sample sequenced in a study of human thymus T cells. Clones were read by immunoSEQ multiplex PCR, and TCRdb kept only the in-frame ones, dropping some. The sample has 54,000 or so clones, approximately 95% seen once. Sequenced input: blood. The receptors were gathered from a boy under two years old with a congenital heart defect but otherwise immunologically healthy.

Worth noting for this clone: With a much larger clone just one base away, this may be a read error. The sample contains more than one DNA sequence encoding this CDR3. The chain combines TRBV2 with TRBJ2-5; TRBD1 or TRBD2 may be the D gene (6 bases each). CDR1 SNHLY and CDR2 FYNNEI come from the germline V gene. The V and J ends lost 7 bases and 5 bases respectively, with 17 bases between them. CDR3 length: 14 residues. CDR3 DNA: TGTGCCAGCATCTATGAGGGGGGCGGGGAGACCCAGTACTTC. Protein product: CASIYEGGGETQYF.

In this sample, this clone turned up once. The rearrangement uses TRBV25-1 and TRBJ2-1; 12 positions match TRBD2. After removal of 4 bases from V and 7 bases from J, the junction contained 8 bases not matched to a gene. The CDR3 is made up of 16 amino acids. Germline CDR1 MGHDK, CDR2 SYGVNS. CDR3 loop: CASSAATSGGMNEQFF. In DNA form, the CDR3 reads TGTGCCAGCAGTGCCGCTACTAGCGGGGGGATGAATGAGCAGTTCTTC.

The rearrangement joins TRBV5-1 to TRBJ1-2; TRBD1 agrees at 7 bases. CDR1 and CDR2 (germline): SGHRS, YFSETQ. Trimming removed 3 bases from V and 3 bases from J; junction bases left unmatched: 2. The CDR3 is 13 residues long. CDR3 protein: CASSSTGDYGYTF. In nucleotides, the CDR3 is TGCGCCAGCAGCTCTACAGGGGACTATGGCTACACCTTC.

The chain employs TRBV25-1 and TRBJ2-1; the match to TRBD2 covers 10 bases. Germline values: CDR1 MGHDK, CDR2 SYGVNS. Germline trimming cut 5 bases from V and 5 bases from J; bases unmatched to any gene: 6. The CDR3 has 15 amino acids. In DNA form, the CDR3 reads TGTGCCAGCAGTCTTAGCGGGAGGAAGAACAATGAGCAGTTCTTC. Protein: CASSLSGRKNNEQFF. The full variable domain, completed using reference TRBV25-1 and TRBJ2-1, is EADIYQTPRYLVIGTGKKITLECSQTMGHDKMYWYQQDPGMELHLIHYSYGVNSTEKGDLSSESTVSRIRTEHFPLTLESARPSHTSQYLCASSLSGRKNNEQFFGPGTRLTVL.

The V and J genes are TRBV5-5 and TRBJ2-1; perhaps TRBD1 as D (6 bases). This CDR3 is 14 amino acids long. Trimming took 1 base from V and 3 from J, leaving 8 bases between them. Germline CDR1 reads SGHKS; CDR2 reads YYEKEE (reference sequence). In DNA, the CDR3 is TGTGCCAGCAGCTTGAGAGGGGGCTACAATGAGCAGTTCTTC. Translating it yields CASSLRGGYNEQFF.

The chain recombines TRBV6-6 with TRBJ1-2; 8 bases match TRBD1. The CDR3 contains 13 residues. The V gene's germline CDR1 is MNHNY and CDR2 SVGAGI (reference sequence). The trim removed 5 bases at V and 4 bases at J, leaving 3 bases unmatched. The CDR3 DNA reads TGTGCCAGCAGTCAGGGACAGGTCTATGGCTACACCTTC. This encodes CASSQGQVYGYTF.

The rearrangement uses TRBV7-9 and TRBJ2-1; TRBD2 might be the D (6 bases). Germline V gene lookup returns CDR1 SEHNR and CDR2 FQNEAQ (reference sequence). With 5 bases removed from V and 1 base from J, the gap between germline ends came to 9 bases. The CDR3 length is 14 residues. CDR3 sequence (DNA): TGTGCCAGCAGCGCGGGGTCATCCTACAATGAGCAGTTCTTC. This sequence encodes CASSAGSSYNEQFF. Together with reference TRBV7-9 and TRBJ2-1, the CDR3 gives the full variable domain: DTGVSQNPRHKITKRGQNVTFRCDPISEHNRLYWYRQTLGQGPEFLTYFQNEAQLEKSRLLSDRFSAERPKGSFSTLEIQRTEQGDSAMYLCASSAGSSYNEQFFGPGTRLTVL.

The chain links TRBV19 to TRBJ1-2; 9 bases map to TRBD1. The CDR3 covers 13 residues. J was trimmed by 5 bases and V by 10 bases; bases with no gene match: 8. Germline loops: CDR1 LNHDA, CDR2 SQIVND (reference sequence). CDR3 region: CATGTGPRYGYTF. The DNA of the CDR3 is TGTGCCACCGGGACAGGGCCTCGGTATGGCTACACCTTC.

This chain connects TRBV28 to TRBJ2-7, with D unclear. The CDR3 loop spans 10 amino acids. Germline V CDR1 and CDR2: MDHEN, SYDVKM. Deletions cut 3 bases from V and 5 bases from J, with 2 bases between. For the CDR3, the DNA is TGTGCCAGCAGTTTGAACGAGCAGTACTTC. Residues: CASSLNEQYF.

The chain couples TRBV5-1 to TRBJ2-7; TRBD1 matches at 9 bases. From germline, CDR1 is SGHRS and CDR2 YFSETQ. The CDR3 extends over 15 amino acids. V lost 4 bases and J lost 3; bases outside the gene matches: 8. The chain's CDR3 is CASSPRDREVYEQYF. The DNA of the CDR3 is TGCGCCAGCAGCCCGAGGGACAGGGAGGTCTACGAGCAGTACTTC.

The V gene is TRBV27, the J gene TRBJ2-1, with D tentatively TRBD2 (5 bases). Per the germline V gene, CDR1 is MNHEY and CDR2 is SMNVEV (reference sequence). V dropped 3 bases and J dropped 6 bases, with 9 bases sitting between them. The CDR3 is made up of 13 amino acids. CDR3 region: CASSFLEANEQFF. CDR3 bases: TGTGCCAGCAGTTTCCTGGAGGCCAATGAGCAGTTCTTC.

The chain's CDR3 is CASSIGGQGRGETQYF. DNA for the CDR3: TGTGCCAGTAGTATAGGTGGACAGGGAAGGGGAGAGACCCAGTACTTC. The chain has TRBV19 and TRBJ2-5; TRBD1 agrees at 8 bases. Trimming cost V 1 base and J 4 bases; bases outside gene matches: 8. This CDR3 is built from 16 residues. The germline CDR1 and CDR2 sequences are LNHDA and SQIVND (reference sequence).

This chain uses TRBV4-2 with TRBJ2-1; TRBD2 agrees at 14 bases. The CDR3 runs to 20 residues. The V gene's germline CDR1 is LGHNA and CDR2 YNFKEQ. V shed 0 bases and J 4 bases; nucleotides not matched to a gene: 11. CDR3 sequence: CASSQDSSGRLAGGYNEQFF. CDR3 sequence (DNA): TGTGCCAGCAGCCAAGATTCCAGTGGTAGACTAGCGGGGGGGTACAATGAGCAGTTCTTC.

The chain has TRBV13 and TRBJ2-2; D remains ambiguous. CDR1 is PRHDT, CDR2 FYEKMQ, per germline (reference sequence). The V end was cut by 4 bases, the J end by 0 bases, with 3 bases between. The CDR3 extends over 13 amino acids. The CDR3 protein is CASSWPNTGELFF. The CDR3 DNA reads as TGTGCCAGCAGCTGGCCGAACACCGGGGAGCTGTTTTTT. Drawing the rest from reference TRBV13 and TRBJ2-2, the complete variable domain is AAGVIQSPRHLIKEKRETATLKCYPIPRHDTVYWYQQGPGQDPQFLISFYEKMQSDKGSIPDRFSAQQFSDYHSELNMSSLELGDSALYFCASSWPNTGELFFGEGSRLTVL.

V is TRBV18 and J is TRBJ2-3; D remains ambiguous. Trimming pared 2 bases from V and 3 bases from J, leaving 6 bases between. The CDR3 contains 13 residues. Germline CDR1 is KGHSH and CDR2 is LQKENI. The CDR3 DNA is TGTGCCAGCTCACCATCAGTGACAGATACGCAGTATTTT. It codes for CASSPSVTDTQYF.

The gene calls are TRBV21-1 and TRBJ2-1; the table names TRBD2, a call not compared with the DNA. TRBV21-1 is an annotated pseudogene. The CDR3 runs to 17 residues. The CDR3 DNA reads as TGTGCCAGCAGCAAAGTCTGCGACTTCTTAGGAGACAATGAGCAGTTCTTC. It codes for CASSKVCDFLGDNEQFF.

The gene calls are TRBV19 and TRBJ2-2; 11 positions agree with TRBD2. J lost 7 bases, V lost 3 bases, and 7 bases had no gene match. The CDR3 extends over 16 amino acids. Per the germline V gene, CDR1 is LNHDA and CDR2 is SQIVND (reference sequence). The chain's CDR3 is CASSILAGGGIGELFF. In DNA, the CDR3 is TGTGCCAGTAGTATCCTAGCGGGAGGCGGGATCGGGGAGCTGTTTTTT.

The V and J genes are TRBV11-3 and TRBJ2-3; D not resolved. V lost 0 bases to trimming and J lost 3 bases, with 7 bases between them. CDR1 SGHNT and CDR2 YENEEA come from the germline V gene. The CDR3 is 14 residues long. The DNA for the CDR3 is TGTGCCAGCAGCTTAGATCTAGTGACAGATACGCAGTATTTT. Translated, it gives CASSLDLVTDTQYF.

This chain uses TRBV28 with TRBJ2-1; 10 bases are a match to TRBD1. Trimming removed 6 bases from V and 7 bases from J; junction bases left unmatched: 3. Looked up from germline, CDR1 is MDHEN and CDR2 is SYDVKM. The CDR3 sequence is 13 residues long. CDR3 sequence reads: CASRGGQGNEQFF. CDR3 nucleotides: TGTGCCAGCAGAGGGGGACAGGGGAATGAGCAGTTCTTC.

This clone was counted a single time. This sequence joins TRBV6-6 and TRBJ2-7; 9 positions match TRBD2. The germline CDR1 and CDR2 sequences are MNHNY and SVGAGI (reference sequence). This CDR3 comprises 15 residues. With V trimmed by 6 bases and J by 3 bases, 9 bases remained unmatched. This CDR3 is CASSPLGTSIYEQYF. The CDR3 region has the DNA TGTGCCAGCAGCCCCCTCGGGACTAGCATCTACGAGCAGTACTTC.

This sequence joins TRBV5-5 and TRBJ1-1; D not resolved. V was cut by 1 base and J by 1 base, with 11 bases left in between. The germline gives CDR1 SGHKS, CDR2 YYEKEE (reference sequence). CDR3 length equals 15 residues. The CDR3 bases are TGTGCCAGCAGCTTGTTCACAACAGAGAACACTGAAGCTTTCTTT. It codes for CASSLFTTENTEAFF.

This chain links TRBV7-8 with TRBJ2-7; D might be TRBD2 (5 bases). V was clipped by 2 bases and J by 0 bases, with 11 bases between them. The CDR3 consists of 15 residues. Germline CDR1 is SGHVS and CDR2 is FQNEAQ. The CDR3 DNA reads TGTGCCAGCAGCTTATTGGCGGGTAGCTCCTACGAGCAGTACTTC. Its translation is CASSLLAGSSYEQYF.

V is TRBV7-6 and J is TRBJ2-6; D unclear. Germline V gene lookup returns CDR1 SGHVS and CDR2 FNYEAQ. V shed 4 bases and J shed 3 bases, with 4 bases lying between them. This CDR3 region has 13 residues. DNA of the CDR3: TGTGCCAGCAGCTCCTATGGGGCCAACGTCCTGACTTTC. It encodes CASSSYGANVLTF.

This sequence joins TRBV5-5 and TRBJ2-1, with D possibly being TRBD1 (6 bases). The CDR3 runs to 15 residues. The germline gives CDR1 SGHKS, CDR2 YYEKEE (reference sequence). The germline V and J ends were trimmed by 5 bases and 0 bases, with 12 bases remaining between them. CDR3 sequence: CASSQGHFSYNEQFF. The CDR3 DNA is TGTGCCAGCAGTCAGGGACACTTCTCCTACAATGAGCAGTTCTTC.

The V and J genes are TRBV30 and TRBJ1-6; D perhaps matches TRBD1 (6 bases). The V gene lost 5 bases and the J gene lost 10 bases, with 15 bases spanning the gap. Germline CDR1 GTSNPN, CDR2 SVGIG (reference sequence). This CDR3 is 13 amino acids long. The CDR3 DNA is TGTGCCTGGGGAGGGGGAGGTGAGTCACCCCTCCACTTT. Translated, it gives CAWGGGGESPLHF.

The chain employs TRBV5-1 and TRBJ2-5; no definite D call. The V gene lost 1 base and the J gene lost 0 bases, with 1 base spanning the gap. This CDR3 is 12 amino acids long. In germline, CDR1 is SGHRS, CDR2 YFSETQ. CDR3: CASSLNQETQYF. CDR3 nucleotides: TGCGCCAGCAGCTTGAACCAAGAGACCCAGTACTTC.

V is TRBV2 and J is TRBJ1-2; 7 nucleotides match TRBD1. Unmatched junction bases numbered 6, after V lost 3 bases and J lost 5 bases. CDR1 is SNHLY and CDR2 is FYNNEI in the germline V gene. CDR3 size: 14 residues. CDR3 in DNA: TGTGCCAGCAGTGACTTCCGACAGGGATATGGCTACACCTTC. Its translation is CASSDFRQGYGYTF.